This TCR beta chain was obtained from a study of T cells after yellow fever vaccination. This clonotype was counted ten times or more. The CDR3 has 13 residues. Trimming took 5 bases from V and 0 from J, leaving 6 bases between them. In germline, CDR1 is SGHTA, CDR2 FQGNSA. Via MiXCR, TCRdb re-called the 5' RACE reads, giving one row per CDR3 protein. Counted here are under 700,000 distinct CDR3 sequences, roughly a sixth occurring once; the ten biggest clones make up 17%. The sequencing used PBMCs, collected roughly 5 days after the first yellow fever vaccination. This clonotype was obtained from a man between 18 and 29 years old who received the YFV17D yellow fever vaccine. V and J are TRBV7-2 and TRBJ2-3; D is ambiguous. This CDR3 reads CASSPYSTDTQYF. The DNA for the CDR3 is TGTGCCAGCAGCCCCTATAGCACAGATACGCAGTATTTT.